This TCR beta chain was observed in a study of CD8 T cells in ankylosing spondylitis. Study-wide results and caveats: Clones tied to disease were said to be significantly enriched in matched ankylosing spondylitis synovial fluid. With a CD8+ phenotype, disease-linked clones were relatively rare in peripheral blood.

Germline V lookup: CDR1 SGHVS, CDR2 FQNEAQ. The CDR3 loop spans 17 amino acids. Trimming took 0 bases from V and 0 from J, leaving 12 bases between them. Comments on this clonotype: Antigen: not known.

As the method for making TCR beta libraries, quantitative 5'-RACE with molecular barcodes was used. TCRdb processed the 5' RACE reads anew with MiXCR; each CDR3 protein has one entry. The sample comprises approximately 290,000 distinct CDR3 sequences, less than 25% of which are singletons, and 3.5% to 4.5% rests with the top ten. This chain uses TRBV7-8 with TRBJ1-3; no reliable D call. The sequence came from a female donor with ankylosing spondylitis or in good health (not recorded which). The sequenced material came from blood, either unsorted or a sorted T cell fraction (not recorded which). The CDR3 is CASSLASPRTSGNTIYF. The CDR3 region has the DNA TGTGCCAGCAGCTTAGCGAGTCCCCGGACCTCTGGAAACACCATATATTTT.